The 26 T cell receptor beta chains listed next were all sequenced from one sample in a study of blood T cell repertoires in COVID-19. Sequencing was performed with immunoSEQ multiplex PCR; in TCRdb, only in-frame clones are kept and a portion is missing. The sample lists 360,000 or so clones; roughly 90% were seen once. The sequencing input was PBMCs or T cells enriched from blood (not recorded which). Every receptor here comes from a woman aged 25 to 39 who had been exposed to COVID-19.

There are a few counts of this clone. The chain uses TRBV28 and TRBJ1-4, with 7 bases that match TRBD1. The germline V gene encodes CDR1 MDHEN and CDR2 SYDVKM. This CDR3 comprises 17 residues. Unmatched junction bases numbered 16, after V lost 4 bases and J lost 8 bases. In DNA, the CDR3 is TGTGCCAGCAGTTCACAGGGGTTTAGGTTCCCTGAGGAAAAACTGTTTTTT. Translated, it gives CASSSQGFRFPEEKLFF.

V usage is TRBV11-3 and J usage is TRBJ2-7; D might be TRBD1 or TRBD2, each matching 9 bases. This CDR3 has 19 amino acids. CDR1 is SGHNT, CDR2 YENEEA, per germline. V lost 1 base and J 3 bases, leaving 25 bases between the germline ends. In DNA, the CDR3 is TGTGCCAGCAGCTTAGGGGACAGGGTATACCTAGCGGGACACTACGAGCAGTACTTC. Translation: CASSLGDRVYLAGHYEQYF.

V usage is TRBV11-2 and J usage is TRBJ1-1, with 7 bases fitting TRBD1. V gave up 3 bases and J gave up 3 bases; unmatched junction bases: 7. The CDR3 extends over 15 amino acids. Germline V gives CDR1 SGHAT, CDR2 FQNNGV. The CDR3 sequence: CASSFETGLHTEAFF. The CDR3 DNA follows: TGTGCCAGCAGCTTCGAGACAGGGCTACACACTGAAGCTTTCTTT.

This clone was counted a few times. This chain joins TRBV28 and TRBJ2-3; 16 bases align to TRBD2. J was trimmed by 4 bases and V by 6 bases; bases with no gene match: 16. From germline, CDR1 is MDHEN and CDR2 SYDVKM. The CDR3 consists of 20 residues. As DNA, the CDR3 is TGTGCCAGCAGGTACCCGGGACTAGCGGGAGGGCACCGTGGCGCAGATACGCAGTATTTT. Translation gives CASRYPGLAGGHRGADTQYF.

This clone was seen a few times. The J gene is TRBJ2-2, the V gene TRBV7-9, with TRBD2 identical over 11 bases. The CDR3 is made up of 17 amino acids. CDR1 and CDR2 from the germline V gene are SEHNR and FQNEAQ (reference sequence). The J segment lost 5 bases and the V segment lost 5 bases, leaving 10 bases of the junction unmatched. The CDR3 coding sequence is TGTGCCAGCAGCCTGAAACTAGCGGGAGTAGGTACCGGGGAGCTGTTTTTT. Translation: CASSLKLAGVGTGELFF. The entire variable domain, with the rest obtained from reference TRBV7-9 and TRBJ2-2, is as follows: DTGVSQNPRHKITKRGQNVTFRCDPISEHNRLYWYRQTLGQGPEFLTYFQNEAQLEKSRLLSDRFSAERPKGSFSTLEIQRTEQGDSAMYLCASSLKLAGVGTGELFFGEGSRLTVL.

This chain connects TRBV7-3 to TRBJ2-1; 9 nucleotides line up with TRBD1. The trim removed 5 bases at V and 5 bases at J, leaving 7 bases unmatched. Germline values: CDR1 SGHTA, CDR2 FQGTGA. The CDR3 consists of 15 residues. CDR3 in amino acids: CASSPGQGTDNEQFF. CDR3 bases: TGTGCCAGCAGCCCAGGACAGGGGACCGACAATGAGCAGTTCTTC. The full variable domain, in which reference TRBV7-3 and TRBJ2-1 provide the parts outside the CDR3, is GAGVSQTPSNKVTEKGKYVELRCDPISGHTALYWYRQSLGQGPEFLIYFQGTGAADDSGLPNDRFFAVRPEGSVSTLKIQRTERGDSAVYLCASSPGQGTDNEQFFGPGTRLTVL.

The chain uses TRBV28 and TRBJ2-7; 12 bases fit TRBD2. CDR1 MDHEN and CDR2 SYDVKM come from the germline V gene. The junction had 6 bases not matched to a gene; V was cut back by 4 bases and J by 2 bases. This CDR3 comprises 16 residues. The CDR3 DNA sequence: TGTGCCAGCAGTTCCCCCCGACTAGCGGGAGCCTACGAGCAGTACTTC. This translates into CASSSPRLAGAYEQYF.

The CDR3 reads CATSVGGGNQPQHF. In DNA form, the CDR3 reads TGTGCCACCAGTGTCGGGGGGGGCAATCAGCCCCAGCATTTT. The chain links TRBV24-1 to TRBJ1-5, with D possibly being TRBD1 (5 bases). The length of the CDR3 is 14 residues. CDR1 and CDR2 (germline): KGHDR, SFDVKD. The V end was cut by 5 bases, the J end by 2 bases, with 9 bases between.

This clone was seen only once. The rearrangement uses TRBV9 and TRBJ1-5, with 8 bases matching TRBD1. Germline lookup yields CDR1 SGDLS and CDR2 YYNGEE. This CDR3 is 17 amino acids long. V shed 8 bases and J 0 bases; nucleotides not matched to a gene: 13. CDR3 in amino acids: CARGLPRGHYSNQPQHF. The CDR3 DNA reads TGTGCCAGGGGACTCCCCAGGGGGCATTATAGCAATCAGCCCCAGCATTTT.

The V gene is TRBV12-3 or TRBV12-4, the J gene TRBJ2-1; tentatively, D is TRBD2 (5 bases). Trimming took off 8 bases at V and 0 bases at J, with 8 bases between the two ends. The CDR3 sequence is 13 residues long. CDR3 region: CASAGSSYNEQFF. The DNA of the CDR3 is TGTGCCAGCGCGGGTAGCTCCTACAATGAGCAGTTCTTC.

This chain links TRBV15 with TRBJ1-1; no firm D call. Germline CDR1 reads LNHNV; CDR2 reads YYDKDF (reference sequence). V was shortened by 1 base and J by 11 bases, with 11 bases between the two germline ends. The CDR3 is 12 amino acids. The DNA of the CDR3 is TGTGCCACCAGCAGAGTAGGTCCCGGGGCTTTCTTT. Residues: CATSRVGPGAFF.

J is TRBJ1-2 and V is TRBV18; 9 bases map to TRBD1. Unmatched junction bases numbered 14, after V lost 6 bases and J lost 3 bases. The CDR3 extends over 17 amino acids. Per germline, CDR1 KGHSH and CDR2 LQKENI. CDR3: CASSPGTGKGKDYGYTF. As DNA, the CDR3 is TGTGCCAGCTCCCCCGGGACAGGGAAAGGGAAGGACTATGGCTACACCTTC.

The CDR3 DNA reads TGCAGCGTCCACAGACAGGTGGAAGCTAACTATGGCTACACCTTC. Its protein is CSVHRQVEANYGYTF. The V and J genes are TRBV29-1 and TRBJ1-2; weak D call: TRBD1 (6 bases). This CDR3 region has 15 residues. CDR1 SQVTM and CDR2 ANQGSEA come from the germline V gene. V was pared by 6 bases and J by 0 bases, with 17 bases between.

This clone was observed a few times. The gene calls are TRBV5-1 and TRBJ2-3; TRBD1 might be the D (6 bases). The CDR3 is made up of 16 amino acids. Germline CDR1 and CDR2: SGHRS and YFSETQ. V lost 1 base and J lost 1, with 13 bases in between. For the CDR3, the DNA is TGCGCCAGCAGCTTGCGAGGGGGAGCAGGCACAGATACGCAGTATTTT. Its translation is CASSLRGGAGTDTQYF. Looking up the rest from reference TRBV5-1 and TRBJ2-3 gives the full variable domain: KAGVTQTPRYLIKTRGQQVTLSCSPISGHRSVSWYQQTPGQGLQFLFEYFSETQRNKGNFPGRFSGRQFSNSRSEMNVSTLELGDSALYLCASSLRGGAGTDTQYFGPGTRLTVL.

CDR3 protein: CASSYQVAGDDGSYNEQFF. The CDR3 coding sequence is TGTGCCAGCAGTTACCAAGTAGCGGGAGACGACGGCTCCTACAATGAGCAGTTCTTC. This rearrangement joins TRBV6-2 or TRBV6-3 to TRBJ2-1; 9 bases line up with TRBD2. The V segment lost 2 bases and the J segment 0 bases; nucleotides outside the gene matches: 11. The length of the CDR3 is 19 residues. Germline lookup yields CDR1 MNHEY and CDR2 SVGEGT.

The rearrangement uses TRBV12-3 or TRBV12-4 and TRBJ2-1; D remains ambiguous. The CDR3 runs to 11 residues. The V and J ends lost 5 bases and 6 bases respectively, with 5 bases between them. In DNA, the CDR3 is TGTGCCAGCAGTCCGGTCAATGAGCAGTTCTTC. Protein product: CASSPVNEQFF.

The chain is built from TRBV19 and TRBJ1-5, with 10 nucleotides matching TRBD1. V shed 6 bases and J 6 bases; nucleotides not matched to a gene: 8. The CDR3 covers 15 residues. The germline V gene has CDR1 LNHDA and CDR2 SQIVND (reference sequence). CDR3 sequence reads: CASRTGTGVVQPQHF. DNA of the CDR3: TGTGCCAGTAGAACCGGGACAGGGGTAGTTCAGCCCCAGCATTTT.

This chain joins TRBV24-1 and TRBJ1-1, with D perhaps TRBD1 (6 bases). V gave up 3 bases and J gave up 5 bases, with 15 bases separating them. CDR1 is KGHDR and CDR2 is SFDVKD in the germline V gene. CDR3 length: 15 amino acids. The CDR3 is CATSDPKTGKTEAFF. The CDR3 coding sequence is TGTGCCACCAGTGATCCAAAAACAGGGAAGACTGAAGCTTTCTTT.

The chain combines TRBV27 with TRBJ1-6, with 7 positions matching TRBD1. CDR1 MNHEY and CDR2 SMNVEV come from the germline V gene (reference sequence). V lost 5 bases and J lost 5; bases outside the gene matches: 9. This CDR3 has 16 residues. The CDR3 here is CASSRRQGWNNSPLHF. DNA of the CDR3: TGTGCCAGCAGTCGTCGACAGGGATGGAATAATTCACCCCTCCACTTT.

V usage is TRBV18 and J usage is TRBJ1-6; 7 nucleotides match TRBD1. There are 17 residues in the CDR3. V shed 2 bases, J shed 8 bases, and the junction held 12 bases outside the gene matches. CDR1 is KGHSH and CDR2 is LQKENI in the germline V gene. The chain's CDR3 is CASSPTESRGVYSPLHF. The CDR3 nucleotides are TGTGCCAGCTCACCAACGGAATCCAGGGGGGTTTATTCACCCCTCCACTTT.

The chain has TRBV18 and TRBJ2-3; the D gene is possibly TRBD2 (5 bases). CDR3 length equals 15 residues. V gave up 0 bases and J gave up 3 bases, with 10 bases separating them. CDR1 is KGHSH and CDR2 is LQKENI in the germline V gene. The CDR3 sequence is CASSPPRVGTDTQYF. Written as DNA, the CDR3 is TGTGCCAGCTCACCACCGAGGGTAGGGACAGATACGCAGTATTTT.

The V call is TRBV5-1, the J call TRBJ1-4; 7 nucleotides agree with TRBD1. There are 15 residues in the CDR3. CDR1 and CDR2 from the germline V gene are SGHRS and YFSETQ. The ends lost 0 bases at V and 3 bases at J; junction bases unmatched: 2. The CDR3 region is CASSLEGQSNEKLFF. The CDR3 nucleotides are TGCGCCAGCAGCTTGGAGGGACAGTCTAATGAAAAACTGTTTTTT.

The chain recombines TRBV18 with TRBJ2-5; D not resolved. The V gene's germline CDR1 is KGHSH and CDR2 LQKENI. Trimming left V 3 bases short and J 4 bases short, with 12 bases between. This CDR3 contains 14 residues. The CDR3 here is CASSPVHSSETQYF. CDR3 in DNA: TGTGCCAGCTCACCCGTCCACAGCTCAGAGACCCAGTACTTC. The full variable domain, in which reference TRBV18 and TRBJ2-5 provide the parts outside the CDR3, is NAGVMQNPRHLVRRRGQEARLRCSPMKGHSHVYWYRQLPEEGLKFMVYLQKENIIDESGMPKERFSAEFPKEGPSILRIQQVVRGDSAAYFCASSPVHSSETQYFGPGTRLLVL.

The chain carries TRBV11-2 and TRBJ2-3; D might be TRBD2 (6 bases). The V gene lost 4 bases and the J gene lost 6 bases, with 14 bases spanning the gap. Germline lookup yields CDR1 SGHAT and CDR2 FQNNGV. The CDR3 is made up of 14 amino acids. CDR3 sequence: CASSSLAMGDTQYF. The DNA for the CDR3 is TGTGCCAGCAGCTCACTAGCAATGGGGGATACGCAGTATTTT.

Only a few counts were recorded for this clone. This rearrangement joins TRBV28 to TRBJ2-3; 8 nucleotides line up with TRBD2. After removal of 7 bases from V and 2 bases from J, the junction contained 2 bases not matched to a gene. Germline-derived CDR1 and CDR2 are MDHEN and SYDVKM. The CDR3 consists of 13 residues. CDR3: CASTGGLTDTQYF. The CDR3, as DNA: TGTGCCAGCACGGGGGGGCTCACAGATACGCAGTATTTT.

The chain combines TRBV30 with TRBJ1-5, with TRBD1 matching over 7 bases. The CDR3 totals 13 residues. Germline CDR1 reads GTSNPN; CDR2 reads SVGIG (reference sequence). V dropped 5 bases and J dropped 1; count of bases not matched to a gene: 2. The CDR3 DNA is TGTGCCTGGGGGACAGAGAGCAATCAGCCCCAGCATTTT. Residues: CAWGTESNQPQHF.